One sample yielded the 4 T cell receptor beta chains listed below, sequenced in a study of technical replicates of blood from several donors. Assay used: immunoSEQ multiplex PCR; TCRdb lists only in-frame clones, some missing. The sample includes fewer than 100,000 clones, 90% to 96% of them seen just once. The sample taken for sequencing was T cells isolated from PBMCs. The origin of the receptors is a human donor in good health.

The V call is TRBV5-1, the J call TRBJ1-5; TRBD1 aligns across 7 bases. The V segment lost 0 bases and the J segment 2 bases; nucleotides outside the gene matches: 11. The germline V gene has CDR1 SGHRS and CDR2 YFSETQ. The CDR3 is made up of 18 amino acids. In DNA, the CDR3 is TGCGCCAGCAGCTTGGGCCCACAGGGGCTTGGGGGCAATCAGCCCCAGCATTTT. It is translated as CASSLGPQGLGGNQPQHF.

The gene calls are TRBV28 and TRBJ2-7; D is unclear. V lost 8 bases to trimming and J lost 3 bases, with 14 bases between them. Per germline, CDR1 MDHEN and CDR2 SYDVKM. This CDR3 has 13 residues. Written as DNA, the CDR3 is TGTGCCAGCCGCCCCACCCCCTACTACGAGCAGTACTTC. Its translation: CASRPTPYYEQYF.

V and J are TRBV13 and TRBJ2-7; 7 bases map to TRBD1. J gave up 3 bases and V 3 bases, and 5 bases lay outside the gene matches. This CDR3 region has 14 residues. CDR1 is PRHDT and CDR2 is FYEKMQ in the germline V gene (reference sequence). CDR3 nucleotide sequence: TGTGCCAGCAGCTTTATGGGACAGCTCTACGAGCAGTACTTC. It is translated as CASSFMGQLYEQYF.

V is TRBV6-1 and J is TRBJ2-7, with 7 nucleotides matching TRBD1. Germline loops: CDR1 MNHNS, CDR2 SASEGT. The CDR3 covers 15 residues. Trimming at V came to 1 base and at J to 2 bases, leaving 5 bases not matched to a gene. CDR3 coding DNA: TGTGCCAGCAGTGAAGTAATGGGACAGACCTACGAGCAGTACTTC. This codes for CASSEVMGQTYEQYF.